The sequence of this T cell receptor beta chain was determined in a study of cytomegalovirus exposure and HLA in healthy donors (dated by TCRdb to the late 2010s). Background for the entire study: According to an earlier analysis of a few hundred of the donors, some 180 million T cells yielded 90 million to 140 million unique TCR beta sequences and about 300 Gb of sequence data. In addition to the first cohort of 666 subjects, a separate validation cohort of approximately 110 different subjects was used. A later genetic analysis used genome-wide SNP genotypes for about 65% of the roughly 670 donors, treating that subset as a discovery cohort. Every repertoire in the discovery cohort had been generated on one and the same sequencing platform. Of the approximately 400 genotyped donors, approximately 83% fell in the genetic ancestry cluster associated with self-reported Caucasian donors. Four or five DR-DQ haplotypes were treated as single units for association and clustering because of strong linkage in the cohort. Both class I and class II loci were covered by HLA typing, at four-digit resolution. The study profiled the T cell repertoires of under 700 subjects by immunosequencing and related them to cytomegalovirus serostatus. The later analysis used no new phenotypic data to find candidate immune exposures, relying instead on TCR beta sequences and their occurrence across donors. In a later analysis, previously published TCR beta repertoires from 550 to 750 donors were re-analyzed and high-resolution HLA genotyping was added so that TCR occurrence patterns could be studied. An early release that covered roughly 600 HLA-typed donors contained approximately 290 gigabases of sequencing data and around 80 million unique TCR sequences. To predict cytomegalovirus infection status, the study combined high-throughput TCR immunosequencing, statistical association of individual TCRs with disease status, and machine learning. On average, around 200,000 unique TCR beta nucleotide sequences were sequenced per donor among several hundred genotyped donors of the cohort, with roughly 19% of those sequences being non-productive. The aim of the study was to test whether cataloging public T cell receptors could identify signatures of past pathogen exposure. Typing coverage differed by locus: A, B, C, DRB1 and DQB1 were typed in roughly 629-630 donors, DQA1 in about 550, DPA1 in around 580, and DPB1 in just under 490. To decide whether each TCR beta V gene segment behaved as functional or pseudogenic, an earlier analysis of approximately 620 of the donors relied on high-throughput TCR beta sequencing. Donor age, sex, ethnicity and CMV serostatus were collected together with the repertoire data. Study-wide findings and limitations: Strong co-occurrence of HLA alleles, especially DR and DQ, made assigning TCR associations to individual alleles difficult. Some IMGT-functional V segments, including TRBV6-2 and TRBV6-3, could not be told apart with the 87-base-pair reads, so those segments were excluded. In a later genetic analysis, fewer N-insertions in productive TCRs were reported among donors in an Asian-associated ancestry cluster than the roughly 700-donor mean. Only TCR beta chains were sequenced in this cohort, and the absence of alpha or paired-chain data limited detectable features. The sequencing pipeline was judged likely to have produced a cluster of highly shared sequence variants as a technical artifact. A later analysis associated roughly 17,000 TCR beta sequences with specific HLA alleles at a false discovery rate of 0.05. In a later analysis, most CMV-associated TCR beta chains were found to appear HLA-restricted, with HLA associations seemingly driven largely by CMV exposure. The study gave a list of over 150 TCR beta chains associated with cytomegalovirus. The authors suggested that the approach could potentially be extended to other disease states and immunological phenotypes. Correlated functional status among segregating V segments might reflect linkage disequilibrium, but an unknown experimental factor could not be ruled out. A further reported finding was that TCR beta sequences accurately predicted the HLA-A and HLA-B alleles for most subjects in the first cohort. Most TCR sequences were seen in very few donors, while some public TCRs were found in many individuals. Over 15 rarely observed V segments, including chromosome 9 orphons, were excluded from the earlier analysis of 550 to 700 of the donors because counts were too low. In an earlier analysis of some 550 of the donors, most TCR beta V segments were observed in productive rearrangements about 87% or about 30% of the time, broadly matching IMGT annotations. A later analysis found that HLA-associated TCR beta chains were more clonally expanded and had lower generation probabilities than equally common non-associated chains. In vitro tests confirmed that a few of the cytomegalovirus-associated TCR beta chains recognize cytomegalovirus antigens. Presence/absence analyses assumed roughly uniform sequencing depth across donors, an assumption that may not hold. Cytomegalovirus status was reported to be diagnosed by the classifier with high specificity and sensitivity in both the original and validation cohorts. In a later genetic analysis, a missense DCLRE1C variant was associated with V-gene and J-gene trimming of TCR beta chains, and the association was replicated in an independent cohort. A later analysis found that TCR association rates varied across HLA loci, with DRB1 alleles showing the most associated TCRs and HLA-C alleles the fewest. Because HLA typing was missing for some donors at each locus, association tests included only the typed subset. In a later analysis, several top co-occurrence clusters were reported to appear linked to parvovirus B19, influenza, CMV and Epstein-Barr virus. For the cohort, immune exposure information was limited to CMV serostatus.

V is cut back by 5 bases and J by 9 bases, with 12 bases in the junction unmatched. Taken from the germline V gene (reference sequence), the CDR1 and CDR2 loops are LNHDA and SQIVND. Taken from cysteine to phenylalanine, the CDR3 has 16 residues. Left in the record is the CDR3 DNA by itself, 48 bases read in frame from the first base. Library preparation used the immunoSEQ multiplex PCR assay. For the multiplex PCR, a mixture combining 60 forward primers for TCR Vbeta segments and 13 reverse primers for TCR Jbeta segments was used. Amplification of the CDR3 region of rearranged TCR beta genes was performed with a multiplex PCR assay on genomic DNA. The Illumina HiSeq System was used to sequence the amplified TCR beta libraries as 87-base-pair reads. Per the source publication's procedure: Across the roughly 640 repertoires, a later analysis counted approximately 75 million unique TCR beta chains, about 10 million of which were shared by at least two donors. To remove PCR and sequencing errors, raw reads were error-corrected and collapsed into unique sequences using a nearest-neighbor algorithm that merged closely related sequences. V, D and J gene segments were assigned by aligning CDR3 sequences to IMGT reference sequences. For a sequence to be retained, a match of at least six nucleotides to both a V gene segment and a J gene segment was required. A rearrangement was called productive if the CDR3 had no stop codons and remained in frame with V and J, and every other rearrangement was called non-productive. Following IMGT convention, CDR3 was defined as the stretch from the second conserved V-encoded cysteine to the conserved J-encoded phenylalanine. Sequences without an unambiguous match to a single V gene segment were excluded from the earlier analysis of approximately 560 of the donors. An earlier analysis of 587 of the donors classified V segments as functional when productive rearrangements were above 56.7% and as segregating when the standard deviation between donors was above 5%. A statistical classification framework was built for diagnosing cytomegalovirus status from the catalog of TCR beta chain sequences. A later analysis assigned V and J genes by comparing TCR nucleotide sequences with IMGT/GENE-DB human TR gene sequences. A later analysis assigned CDR3 sequences and most-parsimonious VDJ recombination scenarios with the TCRdist pipeline. A later analysis defined each TCR beta chain by its CDR3 amino acid sequence plus V-gene family, and excluded reads lacking a unique V-gene family. To address suspected cross-contamination and a sequencing artifact, a later analysis removed 592 highly shared, low-generation-probability nucleotide sequences. In a later analysis, a clonal expansion index was calculated for each public chain from normalized within-repertoire ranks of inferred template counts. A later analysis computed generation probabilities with a VDJ recombination model fitted to out-of-frame rearrangements, and checked the results against IGoR. Hypergeometric tests were used in a later analysis to score TCR-TCR, TCR-HLA and TCR-CMV co-occurrence, with a repertoire-size bias correction applied to the TCR pairs. To estimate false discovery rates, a later analysis permuted the HLA or CMV assignments 20 times. In a later analysis, co-occurring TCRs were grouped using DBSCAN, with TCRdist sequence similarity added in when clustering inside HLA-allele-positive subsets. For co-occurrence clustering, repertoires with fewer than 30,000 or more than 120,000 public chains were excluded, along with five or six repertoires with anomalous nucleotide sharing. TCRdb carries this immuneACCESS record with in-frame sequences only. Its versions omit some clonotypes, under half of them owing to an unresolved V gene in the studies checked, with the rest unexplained. V, J and clone size reflect that table, while D and trimming were determined from the DNA. Present in this sample are hundreds of thousands of clones, roughly 89% of which were seen just once. The top ten constitute about 2.3% of the sample.

Comment on this clone: Its antigen is not yet known. Qualities for individual bases were not recorded, and no much larger clone is one base off.

The cohort was made up of 666 healthy bone marrow donors. All cohort members were sampled while nominally healthy, although unrecorded immune exposures were likely present. The donor was CMV seronegative and was included in the group of about 350 seronegative cohort members. A peripheral blood sample was provided by each donor, and peripheral blood mononuclear cells were used for TCR beta sequencing. The Qiagen DNeasy Blood Extraction Kit was used to extract genomic DNA from the blood cell samples. Material for sequencing was PBMCs. This clonotype was obtained from a woman between 18 and 29 years old in good health and CMV-seronegative. The chain is made from TRBV19 and TRBJ1-5, with 11 bases in between that match TRBD1. DNA sequence: TGTGCCAGTAGTTTCGGACAGGGGGCCAATACATGGCCCCAGCATTTT. It is translated as CASSFGQGANTWPQHF. The full variable domain, with segments outside the CDR3 supplied by the reference TRBV19 and TRBJ1-5 proteins, appears as DGGITQSPKYLFRKEGQNVTLSCEQNLNHDAMYWYRQDPGQGLRLIYYSQIVNDFQKGDIAEGYSVSREKKESFPLTVTSAQKNPTAFYLCASSFGQGANTWPQHFGDGTRLSIL.